The 29 T cell receptor beta chains given below trace back to one sample, sequenced in a study of T-cell reconstitution after alpha-beta-depleted transplantation in children. Molecular barcoding with unique molecular identifiers was used for the TCRbeta library. TCRdb processed the PCR reads anew with MiXCR; each CDR3 protein has one entry. The repertoire includes tens of thousands of distinct CDR3 sequences, 40% to 60% of them detected once, and more than 30% sits in the top ten. The sequences come from peripheral blood, collected before TCRalphabeta/CD19-depleted stem cell transplant. The receptors were sampled from a boy in the first two years of life with SCID, due to receive a stem cell transplant.

J is TRBJ2-7 and V is TRBV9, with 10 bases that match TRBD1. Germline CDR1 SGDLS, CDR2 YYNGEE. The CDR3 sequence is 16 residues long. J was trimmed by 2 bases and V by 0 bases; bases with no gene match: 5. This chain's CDR3 is CASSVVEGQGPYEQYF. DNA for the CDR3: TGTGCCAGCAGCGTAGTTGAGGGACAGGGGCCCTACGAGCAGTACTTC.

CDR3 sequence: CASSLGEGPTDTQYF. The CDR3 DNA follows: TGTGCCAGCAGCTTAGGGGAGGGGCCCACAGATACGCAGTATTTT. The chain is built from TRBV7-2 and TRBJ2-3; 7 bases line up with TRBD2. The V segment lost 1 base and the J segment 2 bases; nucleotides outside the gene matches: 3. Germline CDR1 and CDR2: SGHTA and FQGNSA. The CDR3 has 15 amino acids.

This rearrangement joins TRBV10-3 to TRBJ2-1, with D maybe TRBD2 (5 bases). CDR3 length equals 13 residues. Trimming removed 4 bases from V and 4 bases from J, with 8 bases in between. Per germline, CDR1 ENHRY and CDR2 SYGVKD. CDR3 DNA sequence: TGTGCCATCAGTGGGGAGATTTACAATGAGCAGTTCTTC. Its protein is CAISGEIYNEQFF.

J is TRBJ1-5 and V is TRBV12-3 or TRBV12-4; D perhaps matches TRBD1 (6 bases). This CDR3 spans 16 amino acids. The V end was cut by 7 bases, the J end by 4 bases, with 20 bases between. CDR3 nucleotide sequence: TGTGCCAGCATCACCGGGGGATGGACAGAAAATCAGCCCCAGCATTTT. Residues: CASITGGWTENQPQHF.

The table lists this clonotype with a few counts. CDR3 protein: CASSLENDEQYF. CDR3 bases: TGCGCCAGCAGTCTGGAAAACGACGAGCAGTACTTC. This chain connects TRBV5-1 to TRBJ2-7; D is uncertain. The CDR3 extends over 12 amino acids. V lost 5 bases to trimming and J lost 5 bases, with 11 bases between them. The germline V gene encodes CDR1 SGHRS and CDR2 YFSETQ.

The rearrangement links TRBV15 to TRBJ1-1; 9 nucleotides agree with TRBD1. Unmatched junction bases numbered 4, after V lost 2 bases and J lost 3 bases. From germline, CDR1 is LNHNV and CDR2 YYDKDF (reference sequence). The length of the CDR3 is 15 residues. The CDR3 nucleotides read TGTGCCACCAGCAGATACCGGGACAGGGACACTGAAGCTTTCTTT. It yields the protein CATSRYRDRDTEAFF.

This clonotype was counted ten times or more. The chain combines TRBV6-4 with TRBJ2-1; TRBD2 agrees at 9 bases. J was trimmed by 6 bases and V by 0 bases; bases with no gene match: 3. CDR1 MRHNA and CDR2 SNTAGT come from the germline V gene. There are 15 residues in the CDR3. The CDR3 DNA is TGTGCCAGCAGTGACTCGGGCGGGGGGGCCAATGAGCAGTTCTTC. This sequence encodes CASSDSGGGANEQFF.

The count of this clonotype is one. The CDR3 protein is CAISGDSSTDTQYF. Written as DNA, the CDR3 is TGTGCCATCAGTGGGGACAGTAGCACAGATACGCAGTATTTT. V gene TRBV10-3 combines with J gene TRBJ2-3; 7 bases match TRBD1. The CDR3 is 14 residues long. V lost 4 bases, J lost 0 bases, and 1 base stayed unmatched. Germline V CDR1 and CDR2: ENHRY, SYGVKD.

The V gene is TRBV16, the J gene TRBJ2-1; unclear D gene. The CDR3 totals 11 residues. The V gene lost 3 bases and the J gene lost 8 bases, with 5 bases spanning the gap. Germline V gene lookup returns CDR1 KGHSY and CDR2 FQNENV. The CDR3 protein is CASSHWDEQFF. The DNA for the CDR3 is TGTGCCAGCAGCCACTGGGATGAGCAGTTCTTC.

This chain joins TRBV5-1 and TRBJ1-3; D gene ambiguous. Between the trimmed V and J ends, which lost 5 bases and 1 base, there was a span of 7 bases. CDR1 is SGHRS, CDR2 YFSETQ, per germline. The CDR3 is 13 amino acids. The CDR3 spells CASSVASGNTIYF. The CDR3 coding sequence is TGCGCCAGCAGTGTAGCTTCTGGAAACACCATATATTTT. The variable domain in full, completed from reference TRBV5-1 and TRBJ1-3, reads KAGVTQTPRYLIKTRGQQVTLSCSPISGHRSVSWYQQTPGQGLQFLFEYFSETQRNKGNFPGRFSGRQFSNSRSEMNVSTLELGDSALYLCASSVASGNTIYFGEGSWLTVV.

This rearrangement joins TRBV20-1 to TRBJ2-4; 7 bases are a match to TRBD2. V dropped 6 bases and J dropped 4; count of bases not matched to a gene: 3. Germline V gene sequence: CDR1 DFQATT, CDR2 SNEGSKA (reference sequence). The CDR3 is 12 residues long. CDR3 residues: CSAARGKNIQYF. The CDR3 region has the DNA TGCAGTGCGGCGCGGGGGAAAAACATTCAGTACTTC.

This clonotype was counted once. V usage is TRBV5-1 and J usage is TRBJ1-4, with D perhaps matching TRBD1 (6 bases). V dropped 3 bases and J dropped 6 bases, with 12 bases sitting between them. There are 14 residues in the CDR3. From germline, CDR1 is SGHRS and CDR2 YFSETQ. CDR3 nucleotides: TGCGCCAGCAGCTACGGGGGGCCAGATGAAAAACTGTTTTTT. This gives the protein CASSYGGPDEKLFF.

CDR3 nucleotides: TGTGCCATCAGTGAGTCGGAGACAGGGCGTAAGACCCAGTACTTC. Translating it yields CAISESETGRKTQYF. The rearrangement joins TRBV10-3 to TRBJ2-5, with 7 bases aligning to TRBD1. CDR1 and CDR2 (germline): ENHRY, SYGVKD. The length of the CDR3 is 15 residues. The J segment lost 6 bases and the V segment lost 0 bases, leaving 7 bases of the junction unmatched.

This clonotype appeared a few times. The chain has TRBV11-2 and TRBJ2-5; the D is unclear. CDR3 length equals 12 residues. Germline CDR1 and CDR2: SGHAT and FQNNGV. V was cut by 5 bases and J by 3 bases, with 7 bases left in between. The CDR3: CASSPNEETQYF. The DNA for the CDR3 is TGTGCCAGCAGCCCTAACGAAGAGACCCAGTACTTC. The full variable domain, its missing parts supplied by reference TRBV11-2 and TRBJ2-5, is EAGVAQSPRYKIIEKRQSVAFWCNPISGHATLYWYQQILGQGPKLLIQFQNNGVVDDSQLPKDRFSAERLKGVDSTLKIQPAKLEDSAVYLCASSPNEETQYFGPGTRLLVL.

The chain combines TRBV29-1 with TRBJ1-1; no reliable D call. The CDR3 is 11 amino acids. Germline V CDR1 and CDR2: SQVTM, ANQGSEA. Trimming removed 0 bases at V and 10 bases at J, with 9 bases between. The CDR3 is CSVEDPIVAFF. DNA for the CDR3: TGCAGCGTTGAAGATCCAATTGTAGCTTTCTTT.

The chain carries TRBV2 and TRBJ1-2, with D tentatively TRBD1 (5 bases). The CDR3 is 15 amino acids. Trimming removed 6 bases from V and 3 bases from J, with 17 bases in between. The germline V gene has CDR1 SNHLY and CDR2 FYNNEI. CDR3 in amino acids: CASRERQWGDYGYTF. CDR3 nucleotide sequence: TGTGCCAGCAGGGAACGACAATGGGGGGACTATGGCTACACCTTC.

This clonotype was seen only a few times. This sequence joins TRBV7-2 and TRBJ2-5, with D uncertain. Trimming removed 3 bases from V and 4 bases from J, with 15 bases in between. CDR1 and CDR2 from the germline V gene are SGHTA and FQGNSA. CDR3 length: 15 amino acids. In DNA form, the CDR3 reads TGTGCCAGCAGCTTTAGTAGTCCCGGTGGAGAGACCCAGTACTTC. Protein product: CASSFSSPGGETQYF.

J is TRBJ1-6 and V is TRBV6-5, with TRBD1 matching over 7 bases. The CDR3 contains 14 residues. Germline lookup yields CDR1 MNHEY and CDR2 SVGAGI. Germline trimming cut 5 bases from V and 5 bases from J; bases unmatched to any gene: 3. CDR3 coding DNA: TGTGCCAGCAGTACCGACAGGGATAATTCACCCCTCCACTTT. The encoded protein is CASSTDRDNSPLHF.

This clonotype occurred many times. The gene calls are TRBV5-1 and TRBJ2-5; tentative D call: TRBD1 (6 bases). Trimming removed 2 bases at V and 5 bases at J, with 16 bases between. The CDR3 sequence is 15 residues long. Germline V gives CDR1 SGHRS, CDR2 YFSETQ. CDR3 nucleotides: TGCGCCAGCAGCTTAGGGCAGGGGACCGTGGAGACCCAGTACTTC. Its translation: CASSLGQGTVETQYF.

This clonotype was picked up a small number of times. The chain employs TRBV6-4 and TRBJ2-2, with TRBD1 identical over 8 bases. Germline-derived CDR1 and CDR2 are MRHNA and SNTAGT. CDR3 length equals 16 residues. The J segment lost 3 bases and the V segment lost 3 bases, leaving 6 bases of the junction unmatched. CDR3 amino acids: CASSDGAGGDTGELFF. CDR3 nucleotides: TGTGCCAGCAGTGATGGCGCAGGGGGCGACACCGGGGAGCTGTTTTTT.

This clonotype was recorded once. The chain uses TRBV6-1 and TRBJ2-7; perhaps TRBD1 as D (6 bases). CDR3 length: 16 residues. The V end lost 6 bases, the J end lost 7 bases, and 25 bases lay between the germline ends. Germline V gives CDR1 MNHNS, CDR2 SASEGT. In DNA, the CDR3 is TGTGCCAGCAGCCCCGTACAGGGACCTTTGACGGGGGAGCAGTACTTC. Its protein is CASSPVQGPLTGEQYF.

V and J are TRBV9 and TRBJ2-2, with D possibly called TRBD1 or TRBD2 (6 bases each). Trimming removed 4 bases from V and 4 bases from J, with 17 bases in between. There are 16 residues in the CDR3. Germline assignment: CDR1 SGDLS and CDR2 YYNGEE. This CDR3 reads CASSFQRGDPTGELFF. The CDR3 DNA is TGTGCCAGCAGCTTCCAGAGGGGGGACCCCACCGGGGAGCTGTTTTTT.

The chain joins TRBV4-2 to TRBJ2-2; no firm D call. Germline lookup yields CDR1 LGHNA and CDR2 YNFKEQ. Trimming took 4 bases from V and 1 from J, leaving 13 bases between them. The CDR3 covers 16 residues. This CDR3 reads CASSLLTDGNTGELFF. DNA of the CDR3: TGTGCCAGCAGCCTATTAACGGACGGGAACACCGGGGAGCTGTTTTTT.

The chain has TRBV6-4 and TRBJ2-5; TRBD2 matches at 7 bases. Germline trimming cut 8 bases from V and 5 bases from J; bases unmatched to any gene: 11. This CDR3 comprises 14 residues. Germline V CDR1 and CDR2: MRHNA, SNTAGT. DNA of the CDR3: TGTGCCAGCGGGGGAGGGCTAGCGAGGGAGACCCAGTACTTC. Translated, it gives CASGGGLARETQYF.

Notes on this clonotype: The junction does not match germline at one end; this may be a read error. The chain combines TRBV11-2 with TRBJ2-5; maybe TRBD2 (6 bases). CDR1 and CDR2 from the germline V gene are SGHAT and FQNNGV. The CDR3 runs 13 residues. CDR3 in amino acids: CASSFPGLESQYF. DNA of the CDR3: TGTGCCAGCAGCTTTCCGGGACTGGAGAGCCAGTACTTC.

This chain connects TRBV5-5 to TRBJ2-1; D uncertain. Germline lookup yields CDR1 SGHKS and CDR2 YYEKEE (reference sequence). The CDR3 extends over 15 amino acids. The V and J ends lost 4 bases and 1 base respectively, with 12 bases between them. The CDR3 spells CASSPLLLSYNEQFF. DNA for the CDR3: TGTGCCAGCAGCCCCCTCCTTTTGTCCTACAATGAGCAGTTCTTC.

The DNA of the CDR3 is TGTGCCAGCAGCCCCCTAGGGGGGGAGACCCAGTACTTC. This encodes CASSPLGGETQYF. The chain employs TRBV7-6 and TRBJ2-1; D is perhaps TRBD1 or TRBD2 (6 bases each). The J call may be mistaken, given a closer DNA end match to TRBJ2-5. The CDR3 covers 13 residues. CDR1 is SGHVS, CDR2 FNYEAQ, per germline.

The CDR3 loop is CASSLEGGAWPTEQYF. CDR3 coding DNA: TGCGCCAGCAGCTTGGAAGGGGGCGCGTGGCCTACAGAGCAGTACTTC. V is TRBV5-1 and J is TRBJ2-7, with TRBD1 identical over 7 bases. This CDR3 comprises 16 residues. CDR1 and CDR2 (germline): SGHRS, YFSETQ. With 0 bases clipped from V and 7 bases from J, the junction kept 13 bases outside the gene matches.

The J gene is TRBJ2-1, the V gene TRBV5-4; 8 bases map to TRBD1. The ends lost 1 base at V and 0 bases at J; junction bases unmatched: 9. The CDR3 runs 18 residues. CDR1 is SGHNT, CDR2 YYREEE, per germline (reference sequence). For the CDR3, the DNA is TGTGCCAGCAGCTTGTCCAGGGGGCCAATCACCTCCTACAATGAGCAGTTCTTC. It specifies CASSLSRGPITSYNEQFF.